Only a few counts were recorded for the clone carrying this TCR beta chain. Germline V gene data show CDR1 as LNHDA and CDR2 as SQIVND (reference sequence). CDR3 length equals 11 residues. The V gene end was trimmed by 6 bases and the J gene end by 8 bases; junction bases not matched to a gene: 3. This entry comes from a study of blood T cell repertoires in COVID-19. For the study at large: COVID-19 samples, acute and convalescent, were from the United States, Italy and Spain. Sample material is recorded as cDNA or gDNA derived from T cells, B-cell-depleted T cells, or PBMCs.

Study processing details: Nucleated cell number was recorded as an estimate derived from reference gene primer amplification. Using immunoSEQ multiplex PCR, the repertoire was profiled, and TCRdb retains in-frame clones only, with some absent. For V, J and clone size, that table is used; D and trimming come from the DNA. The table has about 220,000 clones, 80% seen once; the top ten hold 10% to 15%. Sequencing was done on a sample of peripheral blood. The receptor was isolated from a human donor in a cohort sampled during active COVID-19. The chain recombines TRBV19 with TRBJ1-2; 7 positions match TRBD1. The CDR3 DNA is TGTGCCAGTAGAACAGGGGTAGGCTACACCTTC. Translating it yields CASRTGVGYTF. Variable domain in full (rest from reference TRBV19 and TRBJ1-2): DGGITQSPKYLFRKEGQNVTLSCEQNLNHDAMYWYRQDPGQGLRLIYYSQIVNDFQKGDIAEGYSVSREKKESFPLTVTSAQKNPTAFYLCASRTGVGYTFGSGTRLTVV.